Many counts were recorded for the clone carrying this T cell receptor (beta chain). The target antigen is unknown. Each CDR3 protein is one row after TCRdb ran MiXCR on the 5' RACE reads. Of around 340,000 distinct CDR3 sequences in the sample, 14% to 15% were seen once. V shed 2 bases and J shed 2 bases, with 9 bases lying between them. The CDR3 consists of 14 residues. The sample originates from a study of CD8 T cells in ankylosing spondylitis. Study outcomes and limitations: The clones that were linked to disease were reported to be significantly enriched in matched synovial fluid samples from ankylosing spondylitis patients.

The specimen was blood, either unsorted or a sorted T cell fraction (not recorded which). The chain recombines TRBV12-3 or TRBV12-4 with TRBJ1-2; D might be TRBD1 (5 bases). The receptor was isolated from a male donor with ankylosing spondylitis or in good health (not recorded which). The CDR3 coding sequence is TGTGCCAGCAGTTTAAGGGGAATGAACTATGGCTACACCTTC. Encoded protein: CASSLRGMNYGYTF.